This T cell receptor (beta chain) emerged from a study of metastatic and nonmetastatic thyroid tumors. Study-level background: Across blood and tumor or nodule tissue, repertoires from malignant and benign thyroid patients were compared with one another. Study results and limitations: Benign nodules were reported to have significantly lower TCR beta diversity than malignant thyroid tumors, in blood and tumor.

How the authors handled the data: In papillary thyroid cancer, a distant-metastasis classifier was built using CDR3 differences across clinicopathological groups. TCRdb called clones again from the PCR reads with MiXCR. Clone size and V and J calls follow TCRdb, not the original study. The table lists 40,000 to 45,000 clones, about 15% of them singletons. Ten or more counts support this clone. What it binds is unknown. Given a much more abundant clone one base away, this may be a read error. Trimming left V 6 bases short and J 9 bases short, with 18 bases between. The CDR3 contains 14 residues. All patients were untreated before thyroid surgery.

The sequence was obtained from a female donor with papillary thyroid cancer or a benign thyroid nodule (not recorded which). Some clones in this sample may be carry-over from other donors' samples. This chain connects TRBV12-3 or TRBV12-4 to TRBJ2-1, with D possibly matching TRBD1 (5 bases). The material sequenced was blood. The CDR3 loop is CASSLGPLRCEQFF. CDR3 sequence (DNA): TGTGCCAGCAGCTTGGGGCCGTTGAGGTGTGAGCAGTTCTTC.